The clone carrying this T cell receptor (beta chain) was seen once. The antigen is unknown. This specimen belongs to a study of shared clonotypes between healthy human individuals. Study overall: Each donor had three CD4 naive, three CD4 memory, two CD8 naive and one CD8 memory plate.

Investigators divided CD4+ cells into CD45RA+ naive and CD45RA-negative memory subsets. This CDR3 is 16 amino acids long. V was pared by 6 bases and J by 0 bases, with 10 bases of the junction left unmatched. The germline V gene has CDR1 SGHVS and CDR2 FNYEAQ. Study results and caveats: Among donors, clonotype sharing was expected to be affected by sequencing depth.

The assay was run at deep level. TCRdb's table, derived via immunoSEQ multiplex PCR, lists solely in-frame clones and lacks some. The sample lists a few million clones, roughly 92% occurring once. The source is a man aged 18 to 29 in good health. The V and J genes are TRBV7-6 and TRBJ1-1; 7 positions match TRBD1. Specimen: naive CD4+ T cells sorted from blood. Subset specified: CD45RA+ positively selected. CDR3 in amino acids: CASRFGQVYLNTEAFF. The DNA for the CDR3 is TGTGCCAGCAGGTTCGGACAGGTTTACTTGAACACTGAAGCTTTCTTT. The full variable domain, rest sourced from reference TRBV7-6 and TRBJ1-1, is GAGVSQSPRYKVTKRGQDVALRCDPISGHVSLYWYRQALGQGPEFLTYFNYEAQQDKSGLPNDRFSAERPEGSISTLTIQRTEQRDSAMYRCASRFGQVYLNTEAFFGQGTRLTVV.